The entry below describes one T cell receptor beta chain. Its antigen is not yet known. Base qualities are missing; no much larger clone stands one base away. V loses 4 bases at its end and J loses 4 bases; junction bases beyond the gene matches: 5. The CDR3 spans 14 residues, from the cysteine through the phenylalanine. Just CDR3 DNA is preserved here, 42 bases in frame from base 1. Taken from the germline V gene, the CDR1 and CDR2 loops are SGHRS and YFSETQ. These data are taken from a study of OX40 agonist ivuxolimab in advanced cancers. Study-level background: Ivuxolimab was an agonistic, fully human IgG2 monoclonal antibody directed against OX40 (CD134), a costimulatory receptor. Partial responses occurred in three dose-escalation patients: two with cutaneous melanoma and one with hepatocellular carcinoma. The paper reports the monotherapy dose-escalation portion (N of about 50 patients) of the phase I ivuxolimab trial. Of the approximately 50 patients in dose escalation, about 20 had hepatocellular carcinoma, around 15 had melanoma, 9 had renal cell carcinoma and 9 had head and neck cancer. A male proportion of almost 85% and a mean age of about 60 years, ranging from roughly 23 to 90, were recorded for the dose-escalation cohort. Patients were allowed to have had prior anti-PD-1, anti-PD-L1 or anti-CTLA-4 therapy, and more than 35% of the dose-escalation patients had been treated with checkpoint inhibitors. Peripheral TCRbeta sequencing aimed to test whether ivuxolimab altered TCR sequence diversity and caused clonal T-cell expansion. Intravenous ivuxolimab was administered to patients every 2 weeks at six dose levels: 0.01, 0.1, 0.3, 1.5, 3 and 10 mg/kg. Study-wide findings and limitations: At doses of 0.1 to 3.0 mg/kg, clonal expansion of both CD4+ and CD8+ blood T cells was observed from baseline to week 6. After ivuxolimab, expanded clones were on average more numerous among CD8+ T cells than among CD4+ T cells. In the 0.1-3.0 mg/kg groups, partial responders had among the lowest normalized peripheral clonal expansion, particularly in CD8+ T cells. The antigen specificity of the peripheral T cells that underwent clonal expansion was not determined. Low levels of normalized T-cell clonal expansion were also shown by some nonresponding patients.

The trial excluded patients who had a history of autoimmune disease or who were on systemic immunosuppression. Peripheral blood for TCR sequencing was drawn from every dose cohort at baseline, at cycle 4 day 1 and at cycle 7 day 1. Samples came from an open-label, multicenter, first-in-human phase I dose-escalation trial of ivuxolimab. Adults with locally advanced or metastatic head and neck squamous cell, hepatocellular, melanoma or renal cell carcinoma were enrolled in the trial. CD4+ and CD8+ T cells were sorted separately from peripheral blood before TCR sequencing. For sequencing of the TCRbeta CDR3 region, genomic DNA was extracted from the sorted cells. TCRbeta CDR3 regions were sequenced using the immunoSEQ Assay. TCRdb obtained this table from immuneACCESS and retained in-frame rearrangements with V and J assigned. These tables miss some clones; where compared with another copy, unresolved V genes account for less than half of the shortfall, and the remainder is unexplained. In all, the sample holds about 72,000 clones, and around 92% of those were seen once. Around 2.5% of the sample belongs to the ten largest clones.

This sequence was found in an adult with an advanced solid tumor such as melanoma, head and neck, liver or kidney cancer. Here the chain combines TRBV5-1 and TRBJ1-3, and TRBD1 aligns with 7 junction nucleotides. This sample comprised CD4+ or CD8+ T cells sorted from blood, obtained in a trial of the OX40 agonist ivuxolimab. The CDR3 reads as follows: CASSLDRWGNTIYF. The bases are TGCGCCAGCAGCCTGGACAGGTGGGGAAACACCATATATTTT.